The table lists the clone carrying this T cell receptor (beta chain) with many counts. The antigen is unknown. Looked up from germline, CDR1 is MNHEY and CDR2 is SMNVEV (reference sequence). The V end lost 2 bases, the J end lost 8 bases, and 12 bases lay between the germline ends. The CDR3 is made up of 13 amino acids. The starting template was genomic DNA from bulk tumor, 550 to 700 ng per sample. Every primary tumor yielded several biopsies, spaced far apart, that were taken during surgery. It was patients with untreated, newly diagnosed non-small cell lung cancer who underwent curative surgery. A total of more than twelve patients with newly diagnosed non-small cell lung cancer, all of whom were undergoing surgery with curative intent, made up the donors. This specimen comes from a study of immune heterogeneity within non-small cell lung tumors. Study information: Squamous cell carcinomas accounted for 4 of the tumors, non-squamous carcinomas for 10, and 1 was not otherwise specified. Findings and limits, study-wide: Identical dominant CDR3 beta clonotypes recurred across a patient's tumor sites, together with site-unique high-frequency clones. Individual patients largely had distinct high-frequency T-cell receptor beta clonotypes from one another.

A first 10-cycle multiplex round used 32 V-gene and 13 J-gene primers on TCR beta CDR3. Using its own MiXCR run on the multiplex PCR reads, TCRdb lists one record per CDR3 protein. The table shows roughly 15,000 distinct CDR3 sequences, with approximately 29% occurring only once. The origin of this receptor is a woman aged 50 to 60 with non-small cell lung cancer. The sample consisted of lung tumor tissue. The J gene is TRBJ1-1, the V gene TRBV27; D is uncertain. The CDR3 is CASSLEGLGEAFF. In DNA form, the CDR3 reads TGTGCCAGCAGTTTAGAGGGTTTAGGGGAAGCTTTCTTT.